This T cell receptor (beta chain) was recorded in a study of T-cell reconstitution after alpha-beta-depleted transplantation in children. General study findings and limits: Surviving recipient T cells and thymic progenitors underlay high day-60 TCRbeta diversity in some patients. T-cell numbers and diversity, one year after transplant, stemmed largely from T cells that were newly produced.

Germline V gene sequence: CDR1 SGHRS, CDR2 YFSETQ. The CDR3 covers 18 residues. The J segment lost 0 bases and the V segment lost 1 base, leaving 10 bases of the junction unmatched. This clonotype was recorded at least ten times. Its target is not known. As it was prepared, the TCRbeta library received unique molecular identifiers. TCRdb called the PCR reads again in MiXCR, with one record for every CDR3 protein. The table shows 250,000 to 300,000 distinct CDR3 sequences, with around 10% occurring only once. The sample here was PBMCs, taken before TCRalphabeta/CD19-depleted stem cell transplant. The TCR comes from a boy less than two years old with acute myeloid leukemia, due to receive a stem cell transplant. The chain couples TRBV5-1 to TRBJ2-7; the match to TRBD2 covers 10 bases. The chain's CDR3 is CASSLNIPSSGSSYEQYF. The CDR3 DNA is TGCGCCAGCAGCTTGAATATTCCGTCTAGCGGGAGCTCCTACGAGCAGTACTTC.